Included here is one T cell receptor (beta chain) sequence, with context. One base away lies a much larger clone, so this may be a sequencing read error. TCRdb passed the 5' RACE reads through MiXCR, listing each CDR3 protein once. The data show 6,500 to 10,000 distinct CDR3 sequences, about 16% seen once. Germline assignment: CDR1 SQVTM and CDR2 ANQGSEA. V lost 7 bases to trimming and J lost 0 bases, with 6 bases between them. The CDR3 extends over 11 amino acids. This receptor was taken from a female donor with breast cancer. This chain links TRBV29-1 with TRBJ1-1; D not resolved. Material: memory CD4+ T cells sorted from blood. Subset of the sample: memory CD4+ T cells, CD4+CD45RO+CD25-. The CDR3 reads CSARMNTEAFF. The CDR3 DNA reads TGCAGCGCCCGGATGAACACTGAAGCTTTCTTT.